Below, 5 T cell receptor beta chains from the same sample are listed, as sequenced in a study of T-cell memory formation after mild COVID-19. MiXCR, applied by TCRdb to the 5' RACE reads, yields one record per CDR3 protein. The top ten hold roughly 25% of the sample, which has more than 250,000 distinct CDR3 sequences, under 20% seen once. The sequenced sample was PBMCs or a T cell subset sorted from them (not recorded which). The receptors were sampled from a man aged 18 to 30 who had mild COVID-19 (a few samples of this study predate the infection). Cell type and time point are not known.

This clonotype was seen a single time. This sequence joins TRBV29-1 and TRBJ2-7, with 11 positions matching TRBD1. Germline loops: CDR1 SQVTM, CDR2 ANQGSEA. The CDR3 totals 12 residues. With V trimmed by 7 bases and J by 7 bases, 6 bases remained unmatched. CDR3 nucleotide sequence: TGCAGCGCCCGGACAGGGGGCAAAGAGCAGTACTTC. Protein product: CSARTGGKEQYF.

This clonotype was observed a few times. The chain combines TRBV18 with TRBJ1-6; TRBD1 matches 7 bases. CDR1 is KGHSH, CDR2 LQKENI, per germline. The CDR3 is 15 residues long. J lost 10 bases, V lost 6 bases, and 12 bases had no gene match. The CDR3: CASSRDSRWGSPLHF. The CDR3 DNA is TGTGCCAGCTCGCGGGACAGCCGTTGGGGATCACCCCTCCACTTT.

The V call is TRBV28, the J call TRBJ1-6; a possible D gene is TRBD1 (5 bases). The V gene's germline CDR1 is MDHEN and CDR2 SYDVKM. CDR3 length: 14 amino acids. V shed 6 bases and J shed 14 bases, with 20 bases lying between them. Written as DNA, the CDR3 is TGTGCCAGCAGCCCAGGGTCCTCAAATTTGGCCCTCCACTTT. This sequence encodes CASSPGSSNLALHF.

This clonotype was picked up many times. The rearrangement joins TRBV14 to TRBJ2-3; no firm D call. Deletions cut 4 bases from V and 2 bases from J, with 10 bases between. The CDR3 runs to 14 residues. Germline assignment: CDR1 SGHDN and CDR2 FVKESK. Written as DNA, the CDR3 is TGTGCCAGCAGCCTCTTGGGAAACACAGATACGCAGTATTTT. Amino acids: CASSLLGNTDTQYF.

In this sample, this clonotype turned up many times. This chain uses TRBV7-2 with TRBJ2-3; 9 nucleotides align to TRBD2. This CDR3 comprises 13 residues. J gave up 6 bases and V 8 bases, and 6 bases lay outside the gene matches. The germline V gene has CDR1 SGHTA and CDR2 FQGNSA. CDR3 protein: CASAGGPWDTQYF. CDR3 bases: TGTGCCAGCGCGGGGGGGCCTTGGGATACGCAGTATTTT.